A selection of T cell receptor beta chains follows, all from one sample in a study of T cell responses to AZD1222 COVID-19 vaccine. TCRdb's copy holds only in-frame clones and misses some; the assay was immunoSEQ multiplex PCR. The sample lists under 95,000 clones, roughly nine tenths occurring once. The sequencing used peripheral blood, collected on day 0 of AZD1222 vaccination. All receptors come from an adult in good health. Each CDR3 is given with its conserved first and last residue. The D gene is left open where the match is weak. The size entry is marked missing in some rows and otherwise reads once, few, many or a size class.

V gene: TRBV6-2/TRBV6-3
clone size: NA
J gene: TRBJ1-4
D gene: NA
CDR3 DNA: TGTGCCAGCAGCCCGGGGGGATCTAATGAAAAACTGTTTTTT
CDR3 protein: CASSPGGSNEKLFF

V gene: TRBV7-8
clone size: NA
J gene: TRBJ1-1
D gene: TRBD1
CDR3 DNA: TGTGCCAGCAGCCGACAGGGAGGGGGAATCGGCACTGAAGCTTTCTTT
CDR3 protein: CASSRQGGGIGTEAFF

V gene: TRBV19
clone size: NA
J gene: TRBJ1-1
D gene: TRBD1
CDR3 DNA: TGTGCCAGTAGTCTACAGGGGCCAAACACTGAAGCTTTCTTT
CDR3 protein: CASSLQGPNTEAFF

V gene: TRBV5-6
clone size: NA
J gene: TRBJ1-5
D gene: TRBD1
CDR3 DNA: TGTGCCAGCAGCTGGTCGGGGAGGGGGACAGGGCGCAATCAGCCCCAGCATTTT
CDR3 protein: CASSWSGRGTGRNQPQHF

V gene: TRBV6-5
clone size: NA
J gene: TRBJ1-5
D gene: NA
CDR3 DNA: TGTGCCAGCAGCGTACGTGGGACTGGAAATCAGCCCCAGCATTTT
CDR3 protein: CASSVRGTGNQPQHF

V gene: TRBV6-6
clone size: NA
J gene: TRBJ1-2
D gene: TRBD1
CDR3 DNA: TGTGCCAGCAGTCGAGGGGGCGACTATGGCTACACCTTC
CDR3 protein: CASSRGGDYGYTF

V gene: TRBV9
clone size: once
J gene: TRBJ2-2
D gene: NA
CDR3 DNA: TGTGCCAGCAAGGGACATCGACCCGGGGAGCTGTTTTTT
CDR3 protein: CASKGHRPGELFF

V gene: TRBV29-1
clone size: once
J gene: TRBJ1-1
D gene: NA
CDR3 DNA: TGCAGCGTTGAAGCCCCGGATAGAACTGAAGCTTTCTTT
CDR3 protein: CSVEAPDRTEAFF

V gene: TRBV2
clone size: NA
J gene: TRBJ2-2
D gene: TRBD2
CDR3 DNA: TGTGCCAGCAGGAGGGTAGCGGGGGCGAACACCGGGGAGCTGTTTTTT
CDR3 protein: CASRRVAGANTGELFF

V gene: TRBV3-1/TRBV3-2
clone size: NA
J gene: TRBJ1-1
D gene: NA
CDR3 DNA: TGTGCCAGCAGCCAGAGCGAAATAGGAGCTTTCTTT
CDR3 protein: CASSQSEIGAFF

V gene: TRBV7-9
clone size: NA
J gene: TRBJ1-1
D gene: NA
CDR3 DNA: TGTGCCAGCAGCTTTACAGGGCCAGCGATGAACACTGAAGCTTTCTTT
CDR3 protein: CASSFTGPAMNTEAFF

V gene: TRBV12-5
clone size: NA
J gene: TRBJ2-5
D gene: TRBD2
CDR3 DNA: TGTGCTAGTGGCCTAGCGGGGGAAGAGACCCAGTACTTC
CDR3 protein: CASGLAGEETQYF

V gene: TRBV28
clone size: NA
J gene: TRBJ1-2
D gene: NA
CDR3 DNA: TGTGCCAGCAGCACCCCCGGACATCCTAACTATGGCTACACCTTC
CDR3 protein: CASSTPGHPNYGYTF

V gene: TRBV11-2
clone size: NA
J gene: TRBJ2-7
D gene: NA
CDR3 DNA: TGTGCCAGCAGCTTAAATCTTTGGGCAGGGTACGAGCAGTACTTC
CDR3 protein: CASSLNLWAGYEQYF

V gene: TRBV30
clone size: NA
J gene: TRBJ1-1
D gene: TRBD1
CDR3 DNA: TGTGCCTGGACGGGACAGGTTCTCACTGAAGCTTTCTTT
CDR3 protein: CAWTGQVLTEAFF

V gene: TRBV6-5
clone size: NA
J gene: TRBJ2-1
D gene: TRBD1
CDR3 DNA: TGTGCCAGCAGCCGGACAGGAACCTCCTACAATGAGCAGTTCTTC
CDR3 protein: CASSRTGTSYNEQFF

V gene: TRBV11-2
clone size: NA
J gene: TRBJ1-1
D gene: NA
CDR3 DNA: TGTGCCAGCAGCTTATATACCACTGAAGCTTTCTTT
CDR3 protein: CASSLYTTEAFF

V gene: TRBV28
clone size: NA
J gene: TRBJ2-7
D gene: NA
CDR3 DNA: TGTGCCAGCAGTTTAGGGACCTACGAGCAGTACTTC
CDR3 protein: CASSLGTYEQYF

V gene: TRBV10-1
clone size: once
J gene: TRBJ2-5
D gene: NA
CDR3 DNA: TGCGCCTACTATTCAACCGGGGGAGAGACCCAGTACTTC
CDR3 protein: CAYYSTGGETQYF

V gene: TRBV30
clone size: NA
J gene: TRBJ2-7
D gene: TRBD2
CDR3 DNA: TGTGCCTGGAGTTGGGGGGGAGCGTACGAGCAGTACTTC
CDR3 protein: CAWSWGGAYEQYF

V gene: TRBV30
clone size: NA
J gene: TRBJ1-3
D gene: TRBD1
CDR3 DNA: TGTGCCTGGAGTGTCGGGACAGGCCAAAACACCATATATTTT
CDR3 protein: CAWSVGTGQNTIYF

V gene: TRBV5-1
clone size: NA
J gene: TRBJ1-5
D gene: NA
CDR3 DNA: TGCGCCAGCAGCTTGGATAGCAATCAGCCCCAGCATTTT
CDR3 protein: CASSLDSNQPQHF

V gene: TRBV2
clone size: once
J gene: TRBJ1-1
D gene: NA
CDR3 DNA: TGTGCCAGACGGGGAGTAGGCAAATGGATGGCTTTCTTT
CDR3 protein: CARRGVGKWMAFF

V gene: TRBV28
clone size: NA
J gene: TRBJ2-3
D gene: NA
CDR3 DNA: TGTGCCAGCAGTCCCCTTGGGGCGGGACCAAGCACAGATACGCAGTATTTT
CDR3 protein: CASSPLGAGPSTDTQYF

V gene: TRBV28
clone size: NA
J gene: TRBJ2-3
D gene: NA
CDR3 DNA: TGTGCCAGCAGCCCTCGTAGGCAGGGGATTACCACAGATACGCAGTATTTT
CDR3 protein: CASSPRRQGITTDTQYF

V gene: TRBV6-5
clone size: NA
J gene: TRBJ1-2
D gene: TRBD1
CDR3 DNA: TGTGCCAGCAGTTACTCGTATGGGACAGGGTCCGGCTACACCTTC
CDR3 protein: CASSYSYGTGSGYTF

V gene: TRBV7-9
clone size: NA
J gene: TRBJ1-4
D gene: NA
CDR3 DNA: TGTGCCAGCAGCTTACGGGTTCAGGGGATGAGCACTAATGAAAAACTGTTTTTT
CDR3 protein: CASSLRVQGMSTNEKLFF

V gene: TRBV29-1
clone size: NA
J gene: TRBJ1-2
D gene: NA
CDR3 DNA: TGCAGCGTTGCCGACCTAGCTAACTATGGCTACACCTTC
CDR3 protein: CSVADLANYGYTF

V gene: TRBV2
clone size: NA
J gene: TRBJ2-1
D gene: NA
CDR3 DNA: TGTGCCAGCAGTGAGCGCAATGAGCAGTTCTTC
CDR3 protein: CASSERNEQFF

V gene: TRBV24-1
clone size: NA
J gene: TRBJ2-1
D gene: NA
CDR3 DNA: TGTGCCACCAGTGACTCCGGGAGACGAAATGAGCAGTTCTTC
CDR3 protein: CATSDSGRRNEQFF

V gene: TRBV9
clone size: NA
J gene: TRBJ1-2
D gene: TRBD1
CDR3 DNA: TGTGCCAGCAGCGGTGACAGGGAAGGGACCTATGGCTACACCTTC
CDR3 protein: CASSGDREGTYGYTF

V gene: TRBV5-1
clone size: NA
J gene: TRBJ1-1
D gene: NA
CDR3 DNA: TGCGCCAGCAGAGTCCGAGGTGGGTTTGTTGAAGCTTTCTTT
CDR3 protein: CASRVRGGFVEAFF

V gene: TRBV3-1/TRBV3-2
clone size: NA
J gene: TRBJ2-7
D gene: NA
CDR3 DNA: TGTGCCAGCAGCCCTACCCGCATCGGGTACGAGCAGTACTTC
CDR3 protein: CASSPTRIGYEQYF

V gene: TRBV7-2
clone size: NA
J gene: TRBJ1-6
D gene: TRBD1
CDR3 DNA: TGTGCCAGCAGCTCGGGGACAGTCTTTAATTCACCCCTCCACTTT
CDR3 protein: CASSSGTVFNSPLHF

V gene: TRBV7-9
clone size: NA
J gene: TRBJ1-4
D gene: NA
CDR3 DNA: TGTGCCAGCAGTGGGGGTGGTGGCAGGGGTAATGAAAAACTGTTTTTT
CDR3 protein: CASSGGGGRGNEKLFF

V gene: TRBV5-1
clone size: NA
J gene: TRBJ1-3
D gene: NA
CDR3 DNA: TGCGCCAGCAGCTTGGCTACGGGTATCTCTGGAAACACCATATATTTT
CDR3 protein: CASSLATGISGNTIYF

V gene: TRBV11-2
clone size: NA
J gene: TRBJ1-4
D gene: TRBD1
CDR3 DNA: TGTGCCAGCAGCTTAGATCTAGGGACAGGGAGCGAAAAACTGTTTTTT
CDR3 protein: CASSLDLGTGSEKLFF

V gene: TRBV28
clone size: few
J gene: TRBJ2-1
D gene: NA
CDR3 DNA: TGTGCCAGCAGGACCGGGTCTTCAGGGCCCTACAATGAGCAGTTCTTC
CDR3 protein: CASRTGSSGPYNEQFF

V gene: TRBV19
clone size: once
J gene: TRBJ1-5
D gene: NA
CDR3 DNA: TGTGCCAGTAGTCGCTGGACGGATAATCAGCCCCAGCATTTT
CDR3 protein: CASSRWTDNQPQHF

V gene: TRBV9
clone size: NA
J gene: TRBJ1-4
D gene: NA
CDR3 DNA: TGTGCCAGCAGCGTAGGTCATGATAATGAAAAACTGTTTTTT
CDR3 protein: CASSVGHDNEKLFF

V gene: TRBV19
clone size: NA
J gene: TRBJ1-6
D gene: NA
CDR3 DNA: TGTGCCAGTAGTATAGAAGGGTCAACCTACTATAATTCACCCCTCCACTTT
CDR3 protein: CASSIEGSTYYNSPLHF

V gene: TRBV3-1/TRBV3-2
clone size: NA
J gene: TRBJ2-3
D gene: TRBD1
CDR3 DNA: TGTGCCAGCAGCGGAGACAGGGAGTCGAATACGCAGTATTTT
CDR3 protein: CASSGDRESNTQYF

V gene: TRBV7-3
clone size: NA
J gene: TRBJ2-1
D gene: NA
CDR3 DNA: TGTGCCAGCAGCTTCCTGGGGAGCCCTAAGAATGAGCAGTTCTTC
CDR3 protein: CASSFLGSPKNEQFF

V gene: TRBV10-3
clone size: NA
J gene: TRBJ1-2
D gene: NA
CDR3 DNA: TGTGCCACCAGTCGGGGAGGCGGGCAGGGCTATGGCTACACCTTC
CDR3 protein: CATSRGGGQGYGYTF